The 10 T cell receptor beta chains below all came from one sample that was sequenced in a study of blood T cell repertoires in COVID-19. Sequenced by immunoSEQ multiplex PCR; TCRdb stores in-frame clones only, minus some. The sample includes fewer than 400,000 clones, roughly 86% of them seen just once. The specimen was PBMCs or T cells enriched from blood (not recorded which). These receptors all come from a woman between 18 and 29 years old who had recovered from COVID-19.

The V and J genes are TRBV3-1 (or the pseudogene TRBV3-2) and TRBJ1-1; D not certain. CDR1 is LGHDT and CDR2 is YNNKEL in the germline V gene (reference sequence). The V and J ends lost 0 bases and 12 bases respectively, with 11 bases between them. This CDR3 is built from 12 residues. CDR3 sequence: CASSQDAPSTFF. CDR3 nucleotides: TGTGCCAGCAGCCAAGACGCCCCGTCTACTTTCTTT.

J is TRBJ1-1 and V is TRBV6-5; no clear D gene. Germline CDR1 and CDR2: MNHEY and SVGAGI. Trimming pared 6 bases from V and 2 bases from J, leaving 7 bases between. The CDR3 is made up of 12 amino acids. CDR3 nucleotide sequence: TGTGCCAGCAGCCCGAGAAACACTGAAGCTTTCTTT. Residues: CASSPRNTEAFF.

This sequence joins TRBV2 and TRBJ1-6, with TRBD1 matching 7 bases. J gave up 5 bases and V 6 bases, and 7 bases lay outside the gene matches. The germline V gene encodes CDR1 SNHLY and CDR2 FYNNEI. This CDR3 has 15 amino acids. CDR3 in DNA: TGTGCCAGCAGCGAAACGGACAGGAATAATTCACCCCTCCACTTT. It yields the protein CASSETDRNNSPLHF.

CDR3 DNA: TGTGCCAGCGCCTACATGGCAGGGTCCATCTATGGCTACACCTTC. Translation: CASAYMAGSIYGYTF. The gene calls are TRBV5-8 and TRBJ1-2; D may be TRBD1 (5 bases). This CDR3 is built from 15 residues. V was shortened by 7 bases and J by 4 bases, with 20 bases between the two germline ends. The germline CDR1 and CDR2 sequences are SGHTS and YDEGEE. The complete variable domain, with remaining parts taken from reference TRBV5-8 and TRBJ1-2, reads EAGVTQSPTHLIKTRGQQATLRCSPISGHTSVYWYQQALGLGLQFLLWYDEGEERNRGNFPPRFSGRQFPNYSSELNVNALELEDSALYLCASAYMAGSIYGYTFGSGTRLTVV.

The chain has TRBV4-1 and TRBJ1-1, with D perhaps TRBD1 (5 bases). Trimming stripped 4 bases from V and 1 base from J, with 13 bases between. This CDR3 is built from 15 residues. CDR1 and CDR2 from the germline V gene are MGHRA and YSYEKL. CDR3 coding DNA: TGCGCCAGCAGCCCGATTTATCAGGGGAACACTGAAGCTTTCTTT. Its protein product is CASSPIYQGNTEAFF.

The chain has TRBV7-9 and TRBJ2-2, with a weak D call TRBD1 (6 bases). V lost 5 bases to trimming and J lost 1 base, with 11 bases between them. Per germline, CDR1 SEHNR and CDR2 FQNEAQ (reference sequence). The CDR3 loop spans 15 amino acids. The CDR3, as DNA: TGTGCCAGCAGCCGCCAGACAGGGAACACCGGGGAGCTGTTTTTT. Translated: CASSRQTGNTGELFF.

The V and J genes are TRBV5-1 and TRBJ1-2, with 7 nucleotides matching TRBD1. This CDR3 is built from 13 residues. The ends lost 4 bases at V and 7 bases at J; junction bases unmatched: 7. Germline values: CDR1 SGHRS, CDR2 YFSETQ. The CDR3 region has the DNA TGCGCCAGCAGCCTCGACAGGGATATTGGCTACACCTTC. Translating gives CASSLDRDIGYTF.

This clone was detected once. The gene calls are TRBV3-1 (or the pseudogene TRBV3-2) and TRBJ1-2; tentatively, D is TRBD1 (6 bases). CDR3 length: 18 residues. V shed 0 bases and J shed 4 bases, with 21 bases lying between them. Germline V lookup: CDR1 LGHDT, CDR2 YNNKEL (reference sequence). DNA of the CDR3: TGTGCCAGCAGCCAAGACCCTGCCCCCTGGGGCAGGGGCTATGGCTACACCTTC. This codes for CASSQDPAPWGRGYGYTF.

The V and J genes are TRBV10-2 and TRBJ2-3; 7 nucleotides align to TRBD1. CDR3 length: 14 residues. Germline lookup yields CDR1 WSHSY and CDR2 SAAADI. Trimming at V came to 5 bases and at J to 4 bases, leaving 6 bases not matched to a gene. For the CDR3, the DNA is TGCGCCAGCAGTTCTAACAGGGGCGCAGATACGCAGTATTTT. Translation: CASSSNRGADTQYF.

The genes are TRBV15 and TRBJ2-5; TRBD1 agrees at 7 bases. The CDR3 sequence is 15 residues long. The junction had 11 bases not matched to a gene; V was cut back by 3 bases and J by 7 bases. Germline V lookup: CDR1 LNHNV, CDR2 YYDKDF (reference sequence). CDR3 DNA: TGTGCCACCAGCAGCCCGGGACAGCCTTTCGGGACCCAGTACTTC. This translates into CATSSPGQPFGTQYF.